The rows below give T cell receptor beta chains drawn from one sample of a study of metastatic and nonmetastatic thyroid tumors. TCRdb ran MiXCR on the PCR reads. This table has about 30,000 clones, about 10% appearing once. Input material: blood. These receptor sequences come from a female donor with papillary thyroid cancer or a benign thyroid nodule (not recorded which). Some clones in this sample may be carry-over from other donors' samples. CDR3s include the opening cysteine and the closing phenylalanine or tryptophan. D genes are given only for firm matches. Clone size is stated in some rows and not others, as once, few, many or a class when expanded.

>.|TRBJ2-2|.|TRBV4-3|13
TGCGCCAGTAGCCCCGGGGGAACCGGGGAGCTGTTTTTT
CASSPGGTGELFF
>.|TRBJ1-1|many|TRBV28|12
TGTGCCAGCAGGCTACTGAACACTGAAGCTTTCTTT
CASRLLNTEAFF
>.|TRBJ2-1|many|TRBV20-1|15
TGCAGTGCCCCCCCGGCGGCGGACCTGCACAATGAGCAGTTCTTC
CSAPPAADLHNEQFF
>.|TRBJ2-5|many|TRBV7-9|13
TGTGCCAGCAGCTTGAGGGAGTGGGAGACCCAGTACTTC
CASSLREWETQYF
>TRBD1|TRBJ2-2|many|TRBV28|13
TGTGCCAGCAGCGGACAGGGCCCCGGGGAGCTGTTTTTT
CASSGQGPGELFF
>TRBD2|TRBJ2-7|.|TRBV2|15
TGTGCCAGCAGTGGAACTAGCGGGAACTCCTACGAGCAGTACTTC
CASSGTSGNSYEQYF
>.|TRBJ1-2|many|TRBV5-1|12
TGCGCCACCGGGGACGGGAACTATGGCTACACCTTC
CATGDGNYGYTF
>.|TRBJ2-2|few|TRBV6-1|12
TGTGCCAGCTCTACGAGACAAGGGGAGCTGTTTTTT
CASSTRQGELFF
>.|TRBJ1-1|many|TRBV9|14
TGTGCCAGCAGCGGTACAGTGGGGGGCACTGAAGCTTTCTTT
CASSGTVGGTEAFF
>TRBD1|TRBJ1-6|.|TRBV11-2|14
TGTGCCAGCAGCTTAGGGGACAGGATCTCACCCCTCCACTTT
CASSLGDRISPLHF
>.|TRBJ2-5|many|TRBV19|14
TGTGCCAGTAGCCCGCCGCTATTTGGAGAGACCCAGTACTTC
CASSPPLFGETQYF
>TRBD1|TRBJ1-6|once|TRBV7-9|15
TGTGCCAGCAGCGTCGGACAGGGGACTAATTCACCCCTCCACTTT
CASSVGQGTNSPLHF
>TRBD2|TRBJ2-5|few|TRBV11-2|15
TGTGCCAGCAGCGGGACTAGCGGGGATCAAGAGACCCAGTACTTC
CASSGTSGDQETQYF
>.|TRBJ1-6|many|TRBV20-1|12
TGCAGTGCCCTGGCGTTAGGATCACCCCTCCACTTT
CSALALGSPLHF
>TRBD1|TRBJ2-7|many|TRBV24-1|12
TGTGCCACCAGTGACGACAGGGAAAAGCAGTACTTC
CATSDDREKQYF
>.|TRBJ2-7|many|TRBV27|14
TGTGCCAGCAGTTATGGAAAAACGGGCTACGAGCAGTACTTC
CASSYGKTGYEQYF
>.|TRBJ2-5|.|TRBV7-2|11
TGTGCCAGCACCGCCGCAGAGACCCAGTACTTC
CASTAAETQYF
>TRBD2|TRBJ2-6|.|TRBV20-1|20
TGCAGTGCTAGGGCGCCGAGCTGTAGCGGGGAGTCGAAAGGGGCCGACGTCCTGACTTTC
CSARAPSCSGESKGADVLTF
>.|TRBJ1-4|many|TRBV18|15
TGTGCCAGCTCACCACCGATCCCCTCGGATGAAAAACTGTTTTTT
CASSPPIPSDEKLFF
>.|TRBJ2-2|many|TRBV19|14
TGTGCCAGTAGTATGAGGCAGGGGTCCGGGGAGCTGTTTTTT
CASSMRQGSGELFF
>.|TRBJ2-1|many|TRBV5-1|17
TGCGCCAGCACTAGCCCCGGAGGGGATAGCTCCTACAATGAGCAGTTCTTC
CASTSPGGDSSYNEQFF
>.|TRBJ2-3|many|TRBV7-2|14
TGTGCCAGCAGCATCAGGAAGATAACAGATACGCAGTATTTT
CASSIRKITDTQYF
>.|TRBJ2-2|few|TRBV5-6|14
TGTGCCAGCAGCTTGGAGTGGAGGACCGGGGAGCTGTTTTTT
CASSLEWRTGELFF
>.|TRBJ1-6|many|TRBV6-2/TRBV6-3|14
TGTGCCAGCAGTTACATAGGGGCTAATTCACCCCTCCACTTT
CASSYIGANSPLHF
>TRBD2|TRBJ2-7|many|TRBV11-2|15
TGTGCCAGCAGCTTACGGGGGGTTCCACCCTACGAGCAGTACTTC
CASSLRGVPPYEQYF
>TRBD2|TRBJ2-6|few|TRBV25-1|17
TGTGCCAGCAGTTTCCCAGCGGGAATCTCTGGGTCCAACGTCCTGACTTTC
CASSFPAGISGSNVLTF
>TRBD2|TRBJ2-7|.|TRBV30|11
TGTGCCTGGATTTTATCGAGCGGGGCCTCCTTC
CAWILSSGASF
>.|TRBJ2-3|few|TRBV11-2|16
TGTGCCAGCAGCTTACAGGCTGGGGCTAGCACAGATACGCAGTATTTT
CASSLQAGASTDTQYF
>.|TRBJ1-2|many|TRBV28|15
TGTGCCAGCAGTTCCCTCGACAGGCCGGACTATGGCTACACCTTC
CASSSLDRPDYGYTF
>TRBD1|TRBJ2-3|many|TRBV20-1|16
TGCAGTGCTACCCGGGACAGGGTTTCTGGCACAGATACGCAGTATTTT
CSATRDRVSGTDTQYF
>.|TRBJ2-5|many|TRBV6-2/TRBV6-3|13
TGTGCCAGTCGGAAGCGGATCCAAGAGACCCAGTACTTC
CASRKRIQETQYF
>TRBD1|TRBJ2-2|many|TRBV20-1|14
TGCAGTGCTATGGACAGGGGGAACACCGGGGAGCTGTTTTTT
CSAMDRGNTGELFF
>.|TRBJ1-1|many|TRBV6-1|15
TGTGCCAGCAGCCCCTCTGACAGGCGGCGGGCTGAAGCTTTCTTT
CASSPSDRRRAEAFF
>.|TRBJ2-3|many|TRBV13|17
TGTGCCAGCAGCTTAGGCAGGACAGATGTTAGCACAGATACGCAGTATTTT
CASSLGRTDVSTDTQYF
>.|TRBJ2-1|many|TRBV10-2|11
TGCGCCAGCAAGAAGAGGTATGAGCAGTTCTTC
CASKKRYEQFF
>.|TRBJ2-1|many|TRBV11-2|14
TGTGCCAGCAGCCCACCCCTGACCTACAATGAGCAGTTCTTC
CASSPPLTYNEQFF
>.|TRBJ1-1|few|TRBV7-9|13
TGTGCCAGCAGCAAGGACCCGAACACTGAAGCTTTCTTT
CASSKDPNTEAFF
>.|TRBJ2-7|many|TRBV3-1|13
TGTGCCAGCAGCCTATCCGGGCCCGGCGAGCAGTACTTC
CASSLSGPGEQYF